The source of this TCR beta chain is a study of CD8+CD57+ T cells in acquired aplastic anemia. TCR beta VDJ and CDR3 were profiled, and genomic DNA was the template. One entry per CDR3 protein, called by TCRdb with MiXCR from the reads. The sample lists just over 450,000 distinct CDR3 sequences; more than 25% were seen once. Germline V CDR1 and CDR2: SGHRS, YFSETQ. This CDR3 has 16 amino acids. Deletions cut 1 base from V and 0 bases from J, with 14 bases between. Patients picked for sequencing had shown CD8+CD57+ cell expansion detected by flow cytometry. The rearrangement uses TRBV5-1 and TRBJ2-7; the D is unclear. What was sequenced was sorted CD4+, CD8+, or CD8+CD57+ T cells (not recorded which) from PBMCs. The receptor's source is a human donor with aplastic anemia. The CDR3 protein is CASSLIGRKSSYEQYF. CDR3 nucleotides: TGCGCCAGCAGCTTGATTGGCAGGAAGAGCTCCTACGAGCAGTACTTC.